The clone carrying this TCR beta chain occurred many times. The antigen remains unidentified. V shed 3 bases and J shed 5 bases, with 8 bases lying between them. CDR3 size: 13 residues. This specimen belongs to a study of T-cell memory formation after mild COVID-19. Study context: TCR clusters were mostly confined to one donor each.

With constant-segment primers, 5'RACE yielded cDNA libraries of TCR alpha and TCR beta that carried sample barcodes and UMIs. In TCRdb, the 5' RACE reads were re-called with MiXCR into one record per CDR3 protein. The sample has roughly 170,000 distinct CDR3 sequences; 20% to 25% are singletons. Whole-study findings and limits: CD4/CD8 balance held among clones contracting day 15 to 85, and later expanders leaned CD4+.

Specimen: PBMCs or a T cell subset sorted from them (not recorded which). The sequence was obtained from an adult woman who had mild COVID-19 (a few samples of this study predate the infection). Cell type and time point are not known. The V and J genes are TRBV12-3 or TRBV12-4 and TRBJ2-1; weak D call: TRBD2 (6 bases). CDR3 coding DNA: TGTGCCAGCAGTTTCCAGCGGGACAATGAGCAGTTCTTC. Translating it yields CASSFQRDNEQFF.